A single sample is the source of the 13 T cell receptor beta chains below, sequenced in a study of CD8+CD57+ T cells in acquired aplastic anemia listed by TCRdb under 2018. The sequencer listed for this sample is Illumina HiSeq 2000. Genomic DNA was used as template for profiling of TCR beta VDJ combinations and CDR3 sequences. The raw public data were reprocessed by TCRdb itself: fastp quality trimming at Q25, MiXCR clonotype calling, in-frame beta chains only. Entries that share a CDR3 protein sequence are merged under the most common genes and DNA. This sample has 100,000 to 130,000 distinct CDR3 sequences in its table, and 51% of those were observed once. In total, the top ten clones hold around a third of the sample. The sample comprised sorted CD4+, CD8+, or CD8+CD57+ T cells (not recorded which) from PBMCs. The receptors derive from a human donor in good health, serving as a control.

This chain links TRBV2 with TRBJ1-3, with D possibly being TRBD1 (5 bases). The CDR3 loop spans 13 amino acids. Germline CDR1 SNHLY, CDR2 FYNNEI. CDR3 in amino acids: CASGGVSGNTIYF. For the CDR3, the DNA is TGTGCTAGCGGGGGGGTCTCTGGAAACACCATATATTTT.

Concerning this clonotype itself: No conserved phenylalanine or tryptophan ends this CDR3, so it is likely a read error. No DNA is shown, since the ends of the CDR3 on it are uncertain; the CDR3 is the one TCRdb lists. This rearrangement joins TRBV19 to TRBJ1-2; the D call TRBD1 from the table was never checked on the DNA. The germline V gene has CDR1 LNHDA and CDR2 SQIVND (reference sequence). The CDR3 is 10 residues long, ends included. CDR3 residues: CASSMDFGDK.

The CDR3 loop reads CASSEGQGVYEQYF. The CDR3 DNA follows: TGTGCCAGCAGTGAGGGACAGGGAGTTTACGAGCAGTACTTC. The chain recombines TRBV25-1 with TRBJ2-7; TRBD1 matches 9 bases. This CDR3 region has 14 residues. Germline V lookup: CDR1 MGHDK, CDR2 SYGVNS. The V gene end was trimmed by 3 bases and the J gene end by 4 bases; junction bases not matched to a gene: 4.

Remarks on this clonotype: A read error is possible here, since a much larger clone lies one base away. J is TRBJ2-1 and V is TRBV5-1; TRBD2 matches at 12 bases. Trimming cost V 3 bases and J 1 base; bases outside gene matches: 2. Germline CDR1 reads SGHRS; CDR2 reads YFSETQ. The CDR3 consists of 16 residues. CDR3 nucleotide sequence: TGCGCCAGCAGCTCGACTAGCGGGGGTTCCTACAATGAGCAGTTCTTC. This translates into CASSSTSGGSYNEQFF.

The chain carries TRBV14 and TRBJ1-2, with 10 nucleotides matching TRBD1. The germline V gene has CDR1 SGHDN and CDR2 FVKESK. The CDR3 length is 13 residues. V shed 10 bases, J shed 8 bases, and the junction held 10 bases outside the gene matches. CDR3 residues: CATHPDRGRGYTF. In nucleotides, the CDR3 is TGTGCCACCCACCCTGACAGGGGGCGAGGCTACACCTTC.

J is TRBJ2-5 and V is TRBV20-1; D may match TRBD1 or TRBD2 (5 bases each). Trimming left V 3 bases short and J 11 bases short, with 19 bases between. Germline CDR1 reads DFQATT; CDR2 reads SNEGSKA (reference sequence). The CDR3 length is 13 residues. The CDR3 nucleotides read TGCAGTGCTAGTCCGGGACGAACATGGGAGCAGTACTTC. It translates to CSASPGRTWEQYF.

The table lists this clonotype with a count of one. This chain uses TRBV20-1 with TRBJ2-5; 11 bases line up with TRBD2. Germline V gives CDR1 DFQATT, CDR2 SNEGSKA (reference sequence). Losses at the gene ends were 3 bases for V and 7 bases for J; bases not matched to a gene: 4. The CDR3 has 13 amino acids. Written as DNA, the CDR3 is TGCAGTGCTAGGGGCCTAGCGGGAGGGACCCAGTACTTC. It translates to CSARGLAGGTQYF.

This clonotype was counted at least ten times. The V and J genes are TRBV5-6 and TRBJ1-1, with D perhaps TRBD1 (6 bases). Germline V gives CDR1 SGHDT, CDR2 YYEEEE. Trimming took 4 bases from V and 1 from J, leaving 11 bases between them. This CDR3 spans 14 amino acids. Here the CDR3 DNA reads TGTGCCAGCAGCGAGACAGGCAGGAACACTGAAGCTTTCTTT. This codes for CASSETGRNTEAFF.

J is TRBJ1-1 and V is TRBV30; maybe TRBD1 (5 bases). Trimming cost V 0 bases and J 4 bases, with 12 bases left between them. The CDR3 consists of 14 residues. Germline V gene data show CDR1 as GTSNPN and CDR2 as SVGIG (reference sequence). The CDR3: CAWSVLGTATEAFF. CDR3 DNA sequence: TGTGCCTGGAGTGTACTAGGGACGGCCACTGAAGCTTTCTTT. Full variable domain (outside the CDR3, taken from reference TRBV30 and TRBJ1-1): SQTIHQWPATLVQPVGSPLSLECTVEGTSNPNLYWYRQAAGRGLQLLFYSVGIGQISSEVPQNLSASRPQDRQFILSSKKLLLSDSGFYLCAWSVLGTATEAFFGQGTRLTVV.

DNA of the CDR3: TGTGCCAGCAGCTCAAGACAGAATCAGCCCCAGCATTTT. Protein product: CASSSRQNQPQHF. The chain employs TRBV7-2 and TRBJ1-5, with D possibly TRBD1 on 5 matching bases. The CDR3 spans 13 residues. Trimming left V 4 bases short and J 4 bases short, with 8 bases between. CDR1 and CDR2 (germline): SGHTA, FQGNSA.

This CDR3 reads CATSANSNEKLFF. In DNA form, the CDR3 reads TGTGCCACCAGTGCGAATTCGAATGAAAAACTGTTTTTT. V is TRBV24-1 and J is TRBJ1-4; D is undetermined. V lost 5 bases to trimming and J lost 5 bases, with 8 bases between them. The germline CDR1 and CDR2 sequences are KGHDR and SFDVKD. The CDR3 extends over 13 amino acids.

This clonotype was seen many times. V gene TRBV6-1 combines with J gene TRBJ1-1; D unresolved. V shed 3 bases and J shed 11 bases, with 10 bases lying between them. Per the germline V gene, CDR1 is MNHNS and CDR2 is SASEGT. The CDR3 runs to 11 residues. CDR3 region: CASSDTNLAFF. For the CDR3, the DNA is TGTGCCAGCAGTGATACTAATCTGGCTTTCTTT.

The chain links TRBV19 to TRBJ1-2; 7 bases fit TRBD1. The CDR3 runs 16 residues. V shed 5 bases, J shed 0 bases, and the junction held 9 bases outside the gene matches. From germline, CDR1 is LNHDA and CDR2 SQIVND (reference sequence). This CDR3 reads CASSFSGTAANYGYTF. CDR3 bases: TGTGCCAGTAGTTTCTCCGGGACAGCAGCTAACTATGGCTACACCTTC.